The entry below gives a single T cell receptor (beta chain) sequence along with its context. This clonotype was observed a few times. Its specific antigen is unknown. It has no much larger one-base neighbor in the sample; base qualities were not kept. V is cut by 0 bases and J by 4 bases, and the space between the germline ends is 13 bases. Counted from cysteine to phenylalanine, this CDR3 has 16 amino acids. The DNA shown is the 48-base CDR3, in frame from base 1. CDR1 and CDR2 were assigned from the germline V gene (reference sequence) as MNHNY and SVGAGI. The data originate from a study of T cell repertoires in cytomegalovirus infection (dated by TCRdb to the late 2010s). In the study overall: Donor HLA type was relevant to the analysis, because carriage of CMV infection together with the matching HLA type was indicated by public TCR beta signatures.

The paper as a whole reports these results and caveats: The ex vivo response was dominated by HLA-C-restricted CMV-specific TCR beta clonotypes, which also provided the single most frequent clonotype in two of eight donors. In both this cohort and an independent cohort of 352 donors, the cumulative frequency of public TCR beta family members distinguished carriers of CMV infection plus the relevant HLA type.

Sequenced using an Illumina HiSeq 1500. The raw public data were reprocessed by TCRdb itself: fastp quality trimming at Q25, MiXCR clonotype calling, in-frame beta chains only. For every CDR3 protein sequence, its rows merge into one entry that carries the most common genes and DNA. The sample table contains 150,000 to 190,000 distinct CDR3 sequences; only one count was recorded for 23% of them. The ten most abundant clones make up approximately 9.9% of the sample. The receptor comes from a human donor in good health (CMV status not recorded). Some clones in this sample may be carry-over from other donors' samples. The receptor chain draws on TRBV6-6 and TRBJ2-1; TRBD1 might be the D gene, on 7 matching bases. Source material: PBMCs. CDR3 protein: CASSYSNRGGYNEQFF. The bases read TGTGCCAGCAGTTACTCGAACAGGGGAGGATACAATGAGCAGTTCTTC.